The entry below gives a single TCR beta chain sequence along with its context. This sample was taken from a study of T cell changes during pregnancy in multiple sclerosis. The CDR3 has 17 amino acids. The germline gives CDR1 LGHNA, CDR2 YSLEER. The J segment lost 3 bases and the V segment lost 0 bases, leaving 11 bases of the junction unmatched. TCRdb keeps only in-frame clones here, not all; method: immunoSEQ multiplex PCR. This sample has about 100,000 clones, with about 90% found just once. Sample: peripheral blood, taken after pregnancy. The origin of this receptor is a female donor with multiple sclerosis, enrolled in a pregnancy study. The V call is TRBV4-3, the J call TRBJ2-7, with TRBD1 matching over 7 bases. The CDR3 here is CASSQDLPSAGGYEQYF. CDR3 coding DNA: TGCGCCAGCAGCCAAGATCTCCCTTCGGCAGGGGGCTACGAGCAGTACTTC.